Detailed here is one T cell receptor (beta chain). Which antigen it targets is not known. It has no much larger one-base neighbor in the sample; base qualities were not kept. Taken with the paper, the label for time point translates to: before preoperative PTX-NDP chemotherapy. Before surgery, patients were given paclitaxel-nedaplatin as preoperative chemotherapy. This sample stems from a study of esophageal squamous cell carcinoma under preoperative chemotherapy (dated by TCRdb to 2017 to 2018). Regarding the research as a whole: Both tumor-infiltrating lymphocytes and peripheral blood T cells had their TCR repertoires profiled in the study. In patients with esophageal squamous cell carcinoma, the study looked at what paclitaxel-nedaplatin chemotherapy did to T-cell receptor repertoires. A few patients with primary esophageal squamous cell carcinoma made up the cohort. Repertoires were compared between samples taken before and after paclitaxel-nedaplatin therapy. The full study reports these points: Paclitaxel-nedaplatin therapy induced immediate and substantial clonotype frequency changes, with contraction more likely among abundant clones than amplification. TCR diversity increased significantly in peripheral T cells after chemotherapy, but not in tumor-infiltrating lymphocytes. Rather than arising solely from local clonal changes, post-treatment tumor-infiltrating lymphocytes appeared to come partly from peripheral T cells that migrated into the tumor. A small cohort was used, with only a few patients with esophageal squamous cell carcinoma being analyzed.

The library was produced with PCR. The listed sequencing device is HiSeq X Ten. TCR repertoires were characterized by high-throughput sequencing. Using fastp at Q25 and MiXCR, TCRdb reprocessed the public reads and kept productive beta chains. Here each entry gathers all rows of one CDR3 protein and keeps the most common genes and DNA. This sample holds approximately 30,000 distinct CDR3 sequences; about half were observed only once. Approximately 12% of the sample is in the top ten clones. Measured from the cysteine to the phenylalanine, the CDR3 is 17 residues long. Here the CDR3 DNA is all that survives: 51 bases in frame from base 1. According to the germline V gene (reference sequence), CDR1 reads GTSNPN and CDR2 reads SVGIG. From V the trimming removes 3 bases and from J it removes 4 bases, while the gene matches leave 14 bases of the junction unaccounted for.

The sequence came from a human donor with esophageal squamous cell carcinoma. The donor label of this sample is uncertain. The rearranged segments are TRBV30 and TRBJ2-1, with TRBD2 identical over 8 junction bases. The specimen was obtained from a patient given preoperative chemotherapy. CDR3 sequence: CAWSSSTRRGGYNEQFF. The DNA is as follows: TGTGCCTGGAGCTCCTCCACTCGTCGCGGGGGGTACAATGAGCAGTTCTTC.